This record concerns one T cell receptor (beta chain) sequence. Its target is not known. These data come from a study of cytomegalovirus exposure and HLA in healthy donors. Study-wide results and caveats: One variant, a missense change in DCLRE1C, was linked in a later analysis to TCR beta V- and J-gene trimming. Upon later analysis, TCR association rates were observed to vary by HLA locus, being highest for DRB1 and lowest for HLA-C. An analysis was carried out at a later point. It showed that HLA-associated TCR beta chains were more clonally expanded than equally common non-associated chains.

The CDR3 consists of 13 residues. The ends were cut back, 2 bases at V and 6 bases at J, with 11 bases in the middle. Germline V gene lookup returns CDR1 PRHDT and CDR2 FYEKMQ (reference sequence). Vbeta (60) and Jbeta (13) primers were used in the PCR. The assay was immunoSEQ multiplex PCR, and TCRdb's table has in-frame clones only and misses some. The table lists over 140,000 clones, roughly four fifths of them singletons. This sequence joins TRBV13 and TRBJ2-7; D is possibly TRBD1 (6 bases). This clonotype was obtained from a man aged 25-45 years in good health and CMV-seropositive. What was sequenced was PBMCs. The CDR3 DNA is TGTGCCAGCAGCTTACAGGGGCCGGGCGAGCAGTACTTC. Translation gives CASSLQGPGEQYF.